The entry below gives a single T cell receptor beta chain sequence along with its context. This clone was found once. What antigen it recognizes has not been identified. Base qualities were left out, and no much larger clone turns up one base away. The entry originates in a study of blood T cell repertoires in COVID-19 (dated by TCRdb to 2018 to 2020). Some background on the complete study: Samples covering the acute and convalescent phases of COVID-19 were provided by collaborators in the United States, Italy and Spain. The prospective study material was composed of cDNA or gDNA derived from T cells, B-cell-depleted T cells, or PBMCs. Deeply sampled blood TCRbeta repertoires from subjects exposed to, actively infected with, or recovered from COVID-19 were included in the dataset. A freely available public database, intended as a resource for researchers studying the immune response to SARS-CoV-2, is where the repertoires were released. The samples were drawn from two sources: the first 160 participants of the ongoing ImmuneRACE study, and 1,254 subjects contributed by 6 global collaborators. The sample metadata nearly always contained a de-identified subject ID, COVID-19 status, age in years and sex. Where available, HLA class I and class II types were taken from metadata supplied by the sample provider and were not determined by assay-based typing.

At one collaborating source in Seattle, patients were enrolled during active infection and were followed longitudinally through the course of disease. Collaborating institutions collected whole blood in K2EDTA tubes following their own protocols. For TCRbeta analysis, collaborators shipped samples in one of three forms: frozen whole blood, isolated PBMCs, or DNA extracted from either of those sample types. The immunoSEQ Assay, a bias-controlled multiplex PCR, was used to amplify TCRbeta CDR3 regions from genomic DNA. Per the source publication's procedure: Nucleated cell counts per sample were estimated from amplification of reference gene primers within the assay. To quantify the absolute abundance of each unique TCRbeta CDR3 rearrangement, sequence reads were collapsed and filtered. Productive Simpson clonality was computed per sample as the square root of Simpson's diversity index over productive rearrangements. TCRdb stores this immuneACCESS table with in-frame sequences only. Part of the clones is absent; in the studies checked, under half of the shortfall reflects unresolved V genes, and no reason is known for the rest. Clone size and the V and J calls come from that table; the DNA yielded D and trimming. The sample includes 220,000 or so clones, with 82% observed a single time. The top ten clonotypes cover 8% to 9% of the sample.

Broader findings and caveats from the paper: The quantity of clinical and demographic metadata differed by source and by participant and was supplied without curation.

The source of this sequence is a woman of 80 years or more with COVID-19, enrolled during active disease. Sample: peripheral blood.

The CDR3 protein sequence reads: CASSPGGKLGNSPLHF. The nucleotide sequence reads TGTGCCAGCAGCCCTGGAGGCAAATTGGGTAATTCACCCCTCCACTTT. The chain joins TRBV5-4 to TRBJ1-6; confidence is insufficient to name the D gene. CDR1 SGHNT and CDR2 YYREEE were looked up in the germline V gene (reference sequence). Between the V and J ends, shortened by 4 bases and 6 bases respectively, the junction contains 17 bases. CDR3 length: 16 amino acids, cysteine to phenylalanine. The sequence is cut down to CDR3 DNA, 48 bases in frame from base 1.